This T cell receptor beta chain appears in the sequencing data of a study of Ad26.COV2.S vaccination and SARS-CoV-2 variants. In the study overall: Each vaccinee took Ad26.COV2.S intramuscularly, once or twice 56 days apart. The study's findings and limits: Ad26.COV2.S recipients had broader spike-specific TCRs (P = 0.0014).

The V gene lost 0 bases and the J gene lost 3 bases, with 10 bases spanning the gap. The CDR3 is made up of 14 amino acids. Germline assignment: CDR1 SGHRS and CDR2 YFSETQ. On this clone itself: Antigen specificity is unknown.

TCRdb keeps only in-frame clones here, not all; method: immunoSEQ multiplex PCR. The sample consists of about 350,000 clones, roughly 90% of them appearing once. Treatment noted: some 19 received Ad26.COV2.S at low or high dose, single or two shots; five or six received placebo; per-sample allocation not given. Vaccine and placebo recipients were sampled on day 63 after the first injection. This receptor was taken from a person aged 18-60 years who received the Ad26.COV2.S COVID-19 vaccine or a placebo. V is TRBV5-1 and J is TRBJ2-7; no definite D call. Source: peripheral blood, taken in a trial of Ad26.COV2.S vaccine versus placebo. In DNA form, the CDR3 reads TGCGCCAGCAGCTTGGACAACCCCCACTACGAGCAGTACTTC. This translates into CASSLDNPHYEQYF.